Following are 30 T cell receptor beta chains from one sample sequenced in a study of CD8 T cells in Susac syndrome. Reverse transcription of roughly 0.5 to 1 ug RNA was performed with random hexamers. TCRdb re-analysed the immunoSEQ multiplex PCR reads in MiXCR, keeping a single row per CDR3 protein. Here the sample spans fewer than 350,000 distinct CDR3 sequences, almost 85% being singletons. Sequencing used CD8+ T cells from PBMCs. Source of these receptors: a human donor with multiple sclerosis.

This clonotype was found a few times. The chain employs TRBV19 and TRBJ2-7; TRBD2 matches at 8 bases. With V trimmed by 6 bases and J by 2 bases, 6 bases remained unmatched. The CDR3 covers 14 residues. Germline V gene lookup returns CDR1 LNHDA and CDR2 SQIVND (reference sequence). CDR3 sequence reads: CASSPAGDPYEQYF. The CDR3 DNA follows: TGTGCCAGTAGCCCAGCGGGAGATCCCTACGAGCAGTACTTC.

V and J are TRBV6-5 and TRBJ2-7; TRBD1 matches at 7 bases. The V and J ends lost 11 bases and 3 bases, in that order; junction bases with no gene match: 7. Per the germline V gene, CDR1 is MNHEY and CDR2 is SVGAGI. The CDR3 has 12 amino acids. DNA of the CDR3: TGTGCCGTCAGACAGGGCCTCTACGAGCAGTACTTC. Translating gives CAVRQGLYEQYF.

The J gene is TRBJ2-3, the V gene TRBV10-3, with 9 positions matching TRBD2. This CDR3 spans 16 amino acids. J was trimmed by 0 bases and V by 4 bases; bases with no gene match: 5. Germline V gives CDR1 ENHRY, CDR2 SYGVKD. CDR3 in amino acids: CAISAGLAGSTDTQYF. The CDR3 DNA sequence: TGTGCCATCAGTGCGGGCCTAGCGGGAAGCACAGATACGCAGTATTTT.

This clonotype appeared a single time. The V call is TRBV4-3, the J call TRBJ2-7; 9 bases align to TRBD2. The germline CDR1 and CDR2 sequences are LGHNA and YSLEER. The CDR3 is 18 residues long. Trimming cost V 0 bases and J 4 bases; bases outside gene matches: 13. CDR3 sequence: CASSQDPPEVLAGYEQYF. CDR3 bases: TGCGCCAGCAGCCAAGATCCCCCAGAGGTCCTAGCGGGGTACGAGCAGTACTTC.

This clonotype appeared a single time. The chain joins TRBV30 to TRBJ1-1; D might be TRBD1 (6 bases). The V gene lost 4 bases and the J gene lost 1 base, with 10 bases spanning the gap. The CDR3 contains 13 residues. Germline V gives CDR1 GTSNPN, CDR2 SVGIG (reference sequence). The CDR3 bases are TGTGCCTGGACCGCGACAGGGAACACTGAAGCTTTCTTT. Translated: CAWTATGNTEAFF. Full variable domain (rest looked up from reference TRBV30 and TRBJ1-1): SQTIHQWPATLVQPVGSPLSLECTVEGTSNPNLYWYRQAAGRGLQLLFYSVGIGQISSEVPQNLSASRPQDRQFILSSKKLLLSDSGFYLCAWTATGNTEAFFGQGTRLTVV.

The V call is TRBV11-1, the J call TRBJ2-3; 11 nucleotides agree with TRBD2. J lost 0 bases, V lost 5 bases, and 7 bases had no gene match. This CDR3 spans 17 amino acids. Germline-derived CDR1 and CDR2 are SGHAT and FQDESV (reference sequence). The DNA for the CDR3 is TGTGCCAGCAGCATCTCGACTAGCGGGGCTAGCACAGATACGCAGTATTTT. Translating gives CASSISTSGASTDTQYF.

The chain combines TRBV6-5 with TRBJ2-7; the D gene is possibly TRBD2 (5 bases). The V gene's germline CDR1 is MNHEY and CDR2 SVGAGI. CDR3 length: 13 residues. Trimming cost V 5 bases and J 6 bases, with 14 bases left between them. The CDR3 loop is CASSRTPLAEQYF. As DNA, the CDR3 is TGTGCCAGCAGTAGAACACCCCTAGCCGAGCAGTACTTC.

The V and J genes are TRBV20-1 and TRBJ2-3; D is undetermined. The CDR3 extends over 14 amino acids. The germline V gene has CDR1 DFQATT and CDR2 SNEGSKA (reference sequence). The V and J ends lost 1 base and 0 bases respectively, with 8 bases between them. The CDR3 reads CSARGQESTDTQYF. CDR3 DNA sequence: TGCAGTGCTAGAGGGCAGGAGAGCACAGATACGCAGTATTTT.

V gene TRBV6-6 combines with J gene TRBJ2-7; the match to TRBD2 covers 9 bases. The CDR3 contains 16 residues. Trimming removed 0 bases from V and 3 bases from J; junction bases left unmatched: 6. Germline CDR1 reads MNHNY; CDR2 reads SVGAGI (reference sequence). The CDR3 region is CASSYSIPREGYEQYF. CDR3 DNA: TGTGCCAGCAGTTACTCGATCCCGCGGGAGGGCTACGAGCAGTACTTC.

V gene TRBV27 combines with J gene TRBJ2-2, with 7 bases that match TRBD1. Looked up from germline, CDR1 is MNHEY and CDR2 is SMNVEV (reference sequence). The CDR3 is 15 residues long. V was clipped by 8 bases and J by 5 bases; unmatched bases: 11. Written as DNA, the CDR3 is TGTGCCAGCCATGACAGGACAGGAAATACCGGGGAGCTGTTTTTT. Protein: CASHDRTGNTGELFF.

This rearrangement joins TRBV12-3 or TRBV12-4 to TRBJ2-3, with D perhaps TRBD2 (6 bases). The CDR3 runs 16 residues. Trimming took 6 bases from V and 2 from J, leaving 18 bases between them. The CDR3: CASSSLGGVDTDTQYF. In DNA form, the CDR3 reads TGTGCCAGCAGCTCGCTCGGAGGGGTTGACACAGATACGCAGTATTTT.

CDR3 bases: TGTGCCAGTAGTTCGAAGGACAGGGCGGGGAACACTGAAGCTTTCTTT. It yields the protein CASSSKDRAGNTEAFF. This sequence joins TRBV19 and TRBJ1-1; TRBD1 matches at 8 bases. From germline, CDR1 is LNHDA and CDR2 SQIVND (reference sequence). This CDR3 region has 16 residues. J gave up 1 base and V 5 bases, and 9 bases lay outside the gene matches.

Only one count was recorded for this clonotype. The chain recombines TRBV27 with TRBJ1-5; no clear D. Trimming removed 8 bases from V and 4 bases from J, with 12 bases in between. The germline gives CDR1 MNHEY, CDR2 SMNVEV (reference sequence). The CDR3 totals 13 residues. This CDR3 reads CASGWVGNQPQHF. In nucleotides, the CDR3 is TGTGCCAGCGGCTGGGTGGGGAATCAGCCCCAGCATTTT.

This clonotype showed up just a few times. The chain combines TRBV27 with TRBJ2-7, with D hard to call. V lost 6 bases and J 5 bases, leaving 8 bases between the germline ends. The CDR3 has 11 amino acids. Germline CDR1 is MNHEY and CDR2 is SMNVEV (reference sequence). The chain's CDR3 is CASSLGDEQYF. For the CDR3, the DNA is TGTGCCAGCAGCTTAGGTGACGAGCAGTACTTC.

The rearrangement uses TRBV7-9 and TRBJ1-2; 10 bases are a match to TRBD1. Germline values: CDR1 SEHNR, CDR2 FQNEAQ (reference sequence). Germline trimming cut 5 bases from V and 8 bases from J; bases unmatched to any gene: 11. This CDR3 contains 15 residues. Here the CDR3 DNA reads TGTGCCAGCAGCACGACAGGGGGCGAGTCTCTAGGCTACACCTTC. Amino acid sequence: CASSTTGGESLGYTF.

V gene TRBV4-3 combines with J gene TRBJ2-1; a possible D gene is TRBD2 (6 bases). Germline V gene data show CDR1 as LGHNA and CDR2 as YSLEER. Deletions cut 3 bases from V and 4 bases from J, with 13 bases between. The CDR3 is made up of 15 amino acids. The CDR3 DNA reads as TGCGCCAGCAGCCAGCCGGGACTGAGTTACAATGAGCAGTTCTTC. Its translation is CASSQPGLSYNEQFF.

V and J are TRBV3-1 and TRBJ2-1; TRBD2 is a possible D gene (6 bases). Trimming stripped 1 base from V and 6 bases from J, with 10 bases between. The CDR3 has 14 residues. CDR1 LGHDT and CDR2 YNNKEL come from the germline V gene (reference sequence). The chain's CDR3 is CASSQGGLANEQFF. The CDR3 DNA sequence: TGTGCCAGCAGCCAAGGGGGACTCGCCAATGAGCAGTTCTTC.

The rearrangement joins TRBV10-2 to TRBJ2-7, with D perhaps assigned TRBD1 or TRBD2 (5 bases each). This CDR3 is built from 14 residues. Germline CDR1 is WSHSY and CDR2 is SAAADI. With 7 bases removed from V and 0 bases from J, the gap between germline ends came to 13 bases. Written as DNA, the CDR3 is TGCGCCAGCACCCCACCGGGACCCTCCTACGAGCAGTACTTC. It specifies CASTPPGPSYEQYF.

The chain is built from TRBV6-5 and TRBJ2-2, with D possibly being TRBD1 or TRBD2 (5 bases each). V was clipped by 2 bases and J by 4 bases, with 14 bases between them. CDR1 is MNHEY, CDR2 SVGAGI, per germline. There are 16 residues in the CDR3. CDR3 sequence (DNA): TGTGCCAGCAGTTACGGGGGAATAGCGTTCACCGGGGAGCTGTTTTTT. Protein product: CASSYGGIAFTGELFF.

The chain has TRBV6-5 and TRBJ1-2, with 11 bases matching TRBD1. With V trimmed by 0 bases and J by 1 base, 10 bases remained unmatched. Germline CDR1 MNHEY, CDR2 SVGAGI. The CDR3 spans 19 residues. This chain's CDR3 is CASSYSISRDRGGNYGYTF. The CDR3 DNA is TGTGCCAGCAGTTACTCGATTTCCCGGGACAGGGGGGGTAACTATGGCTACACCTTC.

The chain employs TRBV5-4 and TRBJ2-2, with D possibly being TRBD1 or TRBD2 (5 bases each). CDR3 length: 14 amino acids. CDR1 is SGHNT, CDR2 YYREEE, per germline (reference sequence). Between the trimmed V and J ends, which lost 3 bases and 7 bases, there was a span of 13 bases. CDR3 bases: TGTGCCAGCAGCTACGGGACGGAGCGCGGGGAGCTGTTTTTT. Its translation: CASSYGTERGELFF.

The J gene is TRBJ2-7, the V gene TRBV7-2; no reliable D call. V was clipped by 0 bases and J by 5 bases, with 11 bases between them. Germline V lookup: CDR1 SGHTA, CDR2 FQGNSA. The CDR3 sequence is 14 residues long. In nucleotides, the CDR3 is TGTGCCAGCAGCTTAGCGGCCGTGAAAGACGAGCAGTACTTC. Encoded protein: CASSLAAVKDEQYF.

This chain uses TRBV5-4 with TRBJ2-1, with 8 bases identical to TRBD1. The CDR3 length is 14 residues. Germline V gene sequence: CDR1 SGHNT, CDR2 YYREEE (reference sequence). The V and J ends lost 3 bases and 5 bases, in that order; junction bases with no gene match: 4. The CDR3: CASSSRTGHNEQFF. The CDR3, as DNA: TGTGCCAGCAGCTCGCGGACAGGGCACAATGAGCAGTTCTTC.

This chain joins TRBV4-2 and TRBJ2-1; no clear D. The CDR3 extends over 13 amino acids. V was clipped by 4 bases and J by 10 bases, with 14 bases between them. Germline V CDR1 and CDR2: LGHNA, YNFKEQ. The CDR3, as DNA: TGTGCCAGCAGCCCAAGCGTAGTCGCCGAGCAGTTCTTC. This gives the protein CASSPSVVAEQFF.

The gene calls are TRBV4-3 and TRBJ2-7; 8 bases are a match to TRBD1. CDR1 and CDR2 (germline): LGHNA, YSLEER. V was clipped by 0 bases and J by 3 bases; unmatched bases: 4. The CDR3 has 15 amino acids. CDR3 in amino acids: CASSQEETGDYEQYF. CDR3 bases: TGCGCCAGCAGCCAAGAGGAGACAGGGGACTACGAGCAGTACTTC.

CDR3 DNA: TGTGCCAGCAGCCTCCTAGGAGTCGGGTACAATGAGCAGTTCTTC. Encoded protein: CASSLLGVGYNEQFF. The chain has TRBV6-2 or TRBV6-3 and TRBJ2-1; D call uncertain. Germline lookup yields CDR1 MNHEY and CDR2 SVGEGT. V lost 6 bases and J lost 4, with 16 bases in between. CDR3 length: 15 residues.

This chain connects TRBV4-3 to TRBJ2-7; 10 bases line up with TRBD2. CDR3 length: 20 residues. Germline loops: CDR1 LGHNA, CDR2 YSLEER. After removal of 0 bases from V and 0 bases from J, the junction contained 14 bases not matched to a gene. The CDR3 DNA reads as TGCGCCAGCAGCCAAGATAGGGTCGGGCTAGCGGGAGTCGGCTCCTACGAGCAGTACTTC. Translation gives CASSQDRVGLAGVGSYEQYF.

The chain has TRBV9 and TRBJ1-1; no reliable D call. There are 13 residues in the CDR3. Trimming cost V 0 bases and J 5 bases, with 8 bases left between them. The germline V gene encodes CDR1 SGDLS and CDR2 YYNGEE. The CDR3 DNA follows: TGTGCCAGCAGCGTAGAGGGTTTGACTGAAGCTTTCTTT. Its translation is CASSVEGLTEAFF.

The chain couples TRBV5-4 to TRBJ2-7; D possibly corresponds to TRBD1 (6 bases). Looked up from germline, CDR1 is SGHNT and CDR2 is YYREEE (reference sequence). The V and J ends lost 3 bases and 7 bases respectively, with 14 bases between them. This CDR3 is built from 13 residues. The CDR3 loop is CASSWTDNGEQYF. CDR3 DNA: TGTGCCAGCAGCTGGACAGACAACGGTGAGCAGTACTTC.

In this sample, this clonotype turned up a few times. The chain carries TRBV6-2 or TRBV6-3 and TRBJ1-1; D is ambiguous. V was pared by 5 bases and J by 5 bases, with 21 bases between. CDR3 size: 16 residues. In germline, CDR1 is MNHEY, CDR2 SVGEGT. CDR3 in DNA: TGTGCCAGCAGTAACCCCGCTGAGGAAAGAGGGACTGAAGCTTTCTTT. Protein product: CASSNPAEERGTEAFF.